This record looks at one TCR beta chain sequence and its context. Its specificity is not known. RNA totalling about 0.5 to 1 ug underwent reverse transcription with random hexamers. TCRdb analysed the immunoSEQ multiplex PCR reads with MiXCR anew, one entry per CDR3 protein. The sample records 170,000 or so distinct CDR3 sequences, 90% to 97% being singletons. The entry originates in a study of CD8 T cells in Susac syndrome. On the study more broadly: Patients with Susac syndrome were therapy-naive, taking corticosteroids, with some also receiving intravenous immunoglobulin, or taking intravenous immunoglobulin alone at the time their blood was drawn.

The study, taken as a whole, reports: No clonal expansion appeared among CD4+ T cells in Susac patients.

V was pared by 2 bases and J by 7 bases, with 19 bases between. The CDR3 extends over 16 amino acids. CDR1 SGDLS and CDR2 YYNGEE come from the germline V gene. The authors carried out high-throughput sequencing of TCR beta. They applied it to CD8+ and CD4+ T cells obtained from blood. Definite or probable Susac syndrome was diagnosed using recently defined diagnostic criteria. Material for sequencing was CD4+ T cells from PBMCs. The chain couples TRBV9 to TRBJ2-1, with D perhaps matching TRBD2 (6 bases). This receptor was taken from a human donor with Susac syndrome. The DNA of the CDR3 is TGTGCCAGCAGCGTCACACCCGGGAGTGGGTTTAATGAGCAGTTCTTC. Translation: CASSVTPGSGFNEQFF.